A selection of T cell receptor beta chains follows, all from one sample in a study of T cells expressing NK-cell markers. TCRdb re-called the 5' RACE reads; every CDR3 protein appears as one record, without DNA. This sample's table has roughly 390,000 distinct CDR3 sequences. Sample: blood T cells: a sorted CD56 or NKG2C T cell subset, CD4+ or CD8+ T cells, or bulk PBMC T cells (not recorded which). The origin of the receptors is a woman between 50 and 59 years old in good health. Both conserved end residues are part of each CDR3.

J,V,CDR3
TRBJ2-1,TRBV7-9,CASSEATSGNEQFF
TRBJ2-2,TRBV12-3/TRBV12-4,CASSSGRSRGELFF
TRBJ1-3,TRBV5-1,CASSPQLGNTIYF
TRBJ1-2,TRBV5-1,CASSLEGKGGYTF
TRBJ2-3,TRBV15,CATSRESFTDTQYF
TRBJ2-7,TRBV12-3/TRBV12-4,CASGTGGYLEQYF
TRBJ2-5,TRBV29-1,CSVSNQETQYF
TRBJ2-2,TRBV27,CASTTTPLSAGELFF
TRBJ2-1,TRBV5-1,CASSFQGGPRIEQFF
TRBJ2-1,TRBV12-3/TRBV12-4,CASRVVGNNEQFF
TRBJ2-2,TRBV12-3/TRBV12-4,CASSPSRRRTGELFF
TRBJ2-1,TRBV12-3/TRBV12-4,CASRQTGGKDYNEQFF
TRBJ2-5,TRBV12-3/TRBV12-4,CASSLALGTQETQYF
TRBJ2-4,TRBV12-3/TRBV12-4,CASSSFESIQYF
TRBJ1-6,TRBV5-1,CASSLEGGALGSSPLHF
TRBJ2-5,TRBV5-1,CASSPGWDSLQETQYF
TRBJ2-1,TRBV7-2,CASSGFLAGAHNEQFF
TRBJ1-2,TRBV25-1,CASRRIGDYGYTF
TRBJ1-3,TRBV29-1,CSAQGITGNTIYF
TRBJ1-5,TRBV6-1,CASRPTLTPNQPQHF
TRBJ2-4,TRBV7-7,CASSVLAGGTKNIQYF
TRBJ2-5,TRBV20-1,CSASDRGGLHPPKETQYF
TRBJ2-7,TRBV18,CASSPKGQGTYEQYF
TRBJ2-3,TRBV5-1,CASSLVRGVTDTQYF
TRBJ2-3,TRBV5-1,CASSLRLSGITDTQYF
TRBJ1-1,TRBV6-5,CASSYSRGGPFF
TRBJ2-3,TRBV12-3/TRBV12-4,CASSLRSGVVDTQYF
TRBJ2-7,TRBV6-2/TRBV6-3,CASKTAGDRERGEQYF